These 17 T cell receptor beta chains share one sample of origin, sequenced in a study of identical twins. TCRdb reprocessed the 5' RACE reads with MiXCR, giving one entry per CDR3 protein. The sample holds 1.5 million or so distinct CDR3 sequences, less than 35% seen once. Sequencing used cord blood. The receptors were sampled from a newborn girl in good health.

This clonotype turned up a few times. This rearrangement joins TRBV20-1 to TRBJ2-1; 9 bases are shared with TRBD1. Germline V gene sequence: CDR1 DFQATT, CDR2 SNEGSKA (reference sequence). The CDR3 consists of 15 residues. Germline trimming cut 4 bases from V and 5 bases from J; bases unmatched to any gene: 9. In DNA, the CDR3 is TGCAGTGCTACCTCACCGGGACAGGGTAACAATGAGCAGTTCTTC. This encodes CSATSPGQGNNEQFF.

In this sample, this clonotype turned up a few times. V gene TRBV20-1 combines with J gene TRBJ1-2, with TRBD1 matching 10 bases. CDR1 is DFQATT and CDR2 is SNEGSKA in the germline V gene (reference sequence). This CDR3 is 14 amino acids long. With 1 base clipped from V and 6 bases from J, the junction kept 5 bases outside the gene matches. CDR3 residues: CSARVRQGADGYTF. The CDR3 nucleotides read TGCAGTGCTAGAGTAAGACAGGGGGCGGATGGCTACACCTTC.

V usage is TRBV2 and J usage is TRBJ2-7, with 11 bases matching TRBD1. This CDR3 is built from 16 residues. Germline V gene lookup returns CDR1 SNHLY and CDR2 FYNNEI. With V trimmed by 2 bases and J by 3 bases, 6 bases remained unmatched. The chain's CDR3 is CASSEYLGTGGYEQYF. CDR3 nucleotides: TGTGCCAGCAGTGAATACCTTGGGACAGGGGGCTACGAGCAGTACTTC.

This clonotype has only a few counts. The chain is built from TRBV7-2 and TRBJ2-1; 8 positions agree with TRBD2. The V and J ends lost 2 bases and 2 bases, in that order; junction bases with no gene match: 2. This CDR3 has 15 amino acids. Germline CDR1 is SGHTA and CDR2 is FQGNSA. CDR3 sequence reads: CASSLLGLAYNEQFF. The CDR3 nucleotides read TGTGCCAGCAGCTTACTGGGACTAGCCTACAATGAGCAGTTCTTC.

The V call is TRBV4-1, the J call TRBJ1-5; no definite D call. Looked up from germline, CDR1 is MGHRA and CDR2 is YSYEKL. There are 16 residues in the CDR3. V was trimmed by 0 bases and J by 4 bases, leaving 13 bases between them. Here the CDR3 DNA reads TGCGCCAGCAGCCAAGATACGTGGCGGGAAAATCAGCCCCAGCATTTT. The encoded protein is CASSQDTWRENQPQHF.

This clonotype was picked up a small number of times. The chain couples TRBV12-3 or TRBV12-4 to TRBJ2-3; TRBD2 agrees at 9 bases. The CDR3 runs 18 residues. J was trimmed by 5 bases and V by 2 bases; bases with no gene match: 14. CDR3 in DNA: TGTGCCAGCAGTTTAATTTTTGATAGCGGGAGAAGGGGAGATACGCAGTATTTT. Translated, it gives CASSLIFDSGRRGDTQYF.

V usage is TRBV20-1 and J usage is TRBJ2-3, with D perhaps matching TRBD1 (6 bases). Germline assignment: CDR1 DFQATT and CDR2 SNEGSKA (reference sequence). V was clipped by 0 bases and J by 2 bases, with 12 bases between them. The CDR3 totals 15 residues. Here the CDR3 DNA reads TGCAGTGCTAGAGACTTCGGACAGTTCACAGATACGCAGTATTTT. It translates to CSARDFGQFTDTQYF.

The V and J genes are TRBV27 and TRBJ2-1; possible D gene TRBD2, 6 bases. Germline V CDR1 and CDR2: MNHEY, SMNVEV (reference sequence). V was cut by 6 bases and J by 4 bases, with 16 bases left in between. The CDR3 loop spans 15 amino acids. The DNA of the CDR3 is TGTGCCAGCAGACCCGCGGGACGCCTATACAATGAGCAGTTCTTC. This sequence encodes CASRPAGRLYNEQFF.

This chain links TRBV5-1 with TRBJ1-2, with TRBD1 matching over 7 bases. Per germline, CDR1 SGHRS and CDR2 YFSETQ. Losses at the gene ends were 3 bases for V and 7 bases for J; bases not matched to a gene: 6. This CDR3 spans 13 amino acids. As DNA, the CDR3 is TGCGCCAGCAGCTGGGACAGTCAACCTGGCTACACCTTC. The encoded protein is CASSWDSQPGYTF.

Regarding this clonotype: The junction shows a germline mismatch at one end, possibly a read error. The genes are TRBV11-2 and TRBJ2-7, with unresolved D. Germline V CDR1 and CDR2: SGHAT, FQNNGV. This CDR3 comprises 12 residues. The CDR3 DNA reads TGTGCCAGCAGCTCTACCCTCTACGGGCAGTACTTC. Translation gives CASSSTLYGQYF.

This sequence joins TRBV19 and TRBJ1-5; 7 nucleotides match TRBD1. CDR1 LNHDA and CDR2 SQIVND come from the germline V gene (reference sequence). The CDR3 has 16 amino acids. Trimming removed 6 bases from V and 0 bases from J; junction bases left unmatched: 8. The CDR3 region has the DNA TGTGCCAGTAGCCACCAGGGGGAGGGTAGCAATCAGCCCCAGCATTTT. As protein: CASSHQGEGSNQPQHF.

This clonotype has only a few counts. V gene TRBV20-1 combines with J gene TRBJ1-6; D is unresolved. The CDR3 has 12 residues. Deletions cut 6 bases from V and 7 bases from J, with 10 bases between. Germline values: CDR1 DFQATT, CDR2 SNEGSKA (reference sequence). The CDR3 nucleotides read TGCAGTGCGAAGCCTAGGAATTCACCCCTCCACTTT. Encoded protein: CSAKPRNSPLHF.

The CDR3 bases are TGTGCCAGCAGCTACGGATCCCTACAGGGGGTCGAGCAGTTCTTC. This encodes CASSYGSLQGVEQFF. The genes are TRBV4-2 and TRBJ2-1; 8 bases are shared with TRBD1. CDR3 size: 15 residues. V trimming: 5 bases; J trimming: 10 bases; junction bases outside the gene matches: 13. Germline loops: CDR1 LGHNA, CDR2 YNFKEQ.

The genes are TRBV4-1 and TRBJ2-1; D is unclear. The CDR3 totals 14 residues. V gave up 6 bases and J gave up 6 bases, with 15 bases separating them. The germline V gene has CDR1 MGHRA and CDR2 YSYEKL. DNA for the CDR3: TGCGCCAGCAGGCCCCCAGGTACCTTCAATGAGCAGTTCTTC. Its protein product is CASRPPGTFNEQFF.

V is TRBV29-1 and J is TRBJ2-6; possible D gene TRBD2, 5 bases. CDR1 and CDR2 (germline): SQVTM, ANQGSEA. Trimming took off 0 bases at V and 3 bases at J, with 15 bases between the two ends. The CDR3 has 17 amino acids. Here the CDR3 DNA reads TGCAGCGTTGAAGACCCCTCGTCAGGAGGTGGGGCCAACGTCCTGACTTTC. This gives the protein CSVEDPSSGGGANVLTF.

The CDR3 sequence: CSAPGGGLSYEQYF. The CDR3 nucleotides are TGCAGTGCTCCCGGGGGGGGCCTCTCCTACGAGCAGTACTTC. The chain is built from TRBV20-1 and TRBJ2-7, with 8 bases identical to TRBD2. J was trimmed by 0 bases and V by 5 bases; bases with no gene match: 6. The CDR3 has 14 amino acids. Germline values: CDR1 DFQATT, CDR2 SNEGSKA (reference sequence).

The CDR3 reads CSVEGLLAGAGELFF. CDR3 sequence (DNA): TGCAGCGTTGAAGGGTTACTAGCGGGAGCCGGGGAGCTGTTTTTT. The chain employs TRBV29-1 and TRBJ2-2; TRBD2 matches at 11 bases. CDR3 size: 15 residues. Unmatched junction bases numbered 4, after V lost 1 base and J lost 6 bases. Per germline, CDR1 SQVTM and CDR2 ANQGSEA.